A single sample gave rise to the 8 T cell receptor beta chains below, sequenced in a study of STAT3 mutations in large granular lymphocyte leukemia. Study-level results: Every T-cell large granular lymphocyte leukemia patient had at least one immunodominant TCR beta clonotype.

These receptors are not linked to any known antigen. Sequencing used immunoSEQ multiplex PCR; TCRdb keeps in-frame clones, though not all of them. Altogether around 2,700 clones are present, approximately 31% being singletons, with the ten largest covering around 60%. Input material: PBMCs. The source of these receptors is a human donor with T large granular lymphocyte leukemia. Some clones in this sample may be carry-over from other donors' samples.

V is TRBV29-1 and J is TRBJ1-6; no firm D call. In germline, CDR1 is SQVTM, CDR2 ANQGSEA. V lost 7 bases to trimming and J lost 8 bases, with 15 bases between them. The CDR3 runs 13 residues. CDR3: CSARSGEDSPLHF. As DNA, the CDR3 is TGCAGCGCTCGCAGCGGGGAAGATTCACCCCTCCACTTT.

Worth noting for this clone: Additional DNA sequences in this sample encode the identical CDR3. The rearrangement links TRBV27 to TRBJ1-5; D might be TRBD1 (5 bases). CDR3 length equals 13 residues. Trimming left V 1 base short and J 4 bases short, with 5 bases between. The V gene's germline CDR1 is MNHEY and CDR2 SMNVEV (reference sequence). The chain's CDR3 is CASSLWGNQPQHF. The CDR3 coding sequence is TGTGCCAGCAGTTTATGGGGGAATCAGCCCCAGCATTTT.

This rearrangement joins TRBV30 to TRBJ2-7, with D uncertain. Germline CDR1 GTSNPN, CDR2 SVGIG (reference sequence). There are 12 residues in the CDR3. V lost 4 bases and J lost 1, with 8 bases in between. This CDR3 is CAWKDGSYEQYF. The CDR3, as DNA: TGTGCCTGGAAGGACGGATCCTACGAGCAGTACTTC.

V gene TRBV7-9 combines with J gene TRBJ2-7; no firm D call. The germline V and J ends were trimmed by 1 base and 5 bases, with 12 bases remaining between them. CDR1 is SEHNR and CDR2 is FQNEAQ in the germline V gene (reference sequence). This CDR3 is 14 amino acids long. The CDR3: CASSLVGPGDEQYF. The CDR3 DNA is TGTGCCAGCAGCTTAGTTGGACCTGGGGACGAGCAGTACTTC.

V usage is TRBV30 and J usage is TRBJ1-2, with TRBD1 matching 7 bases. The CDR3 runs 13 residues. In germline, CDR1 is GTSNPN, CDR2 SVGIG (reference sequence). V shed 8 bases and J 0 bases; nucleotides not matched to a gene: 6. CDR3 nucleotide sequence: TGTGCCGGGACAGTGGCGGCTAACTATGGCTACACCTTC. It yields the protein CAGTVAANYGYTF.

The CDR3 is CASSSQGQTTYEQYF. CDR3 DNA: TGTGCCAGCAGCTCTCAGGGGCAAACTACCTACGAGCAGTACTTC. The chain carries TRBV5-4 and TRBJ2-7; D is perhaps TRBD1 (6 bases). The CDR3 consists of 15 residues. Deletions cut 3 bases from V and 2 bases from J, with 15 bases between. Germline CDR1 and CDR2: SGHNT and YYREEE (reference sequence). Supplemented by reference TRBV5-4 and TRBJ2-7, the full variable domain reads ETGVTQSPTHLIKTRGQQVTLRCSSQSGHNTVSWYQQALGQGPQFIFQYYREEENGRGNFPPRFSGLQFPNYSSELNVNALELDDSALYLCASSSQGQTTYEQYFGPGTRLTVT.

The chain has TRBV5-1 and TRBJ2-7; maybe TRBD2 (6 bases). The germline V and J ends were trimmed by 2 bases and 4 bases, with 10 bases remaining between them. The germline V gene encodes CDR1 SGHRS and CDR2 YFSETQ. This CDR3 is 13 amino acids long. The CDR3 is CASSFGSPYEQYF. Here the CDR3 DNA reads TGCGCCAGCAGCTTCGGGAGTCCGTACGAGCAGTACTTC.

The gene calls are TRBV5-1 and TRBJ2-7; weak D call: TRBD2 (6 bases). The CDR3 totals 14 residues. Trimming removed 0 bases at V and 6 bases at J, with 13 bases between. Per the germline V gene, CDR1 is SGHRS and CDR2 is YFSETQ. The chain's CDR3 is CASSLDGGRGEQYF. Here the CDR3 DNA reads TGCGCCAGCAGCTTGGACGGGGGACGAGGCGAGCAGTACTTC.